This entry lists 20 T cell receptor beta chains sequenced from one sample in a study of monozygotic twins with inflammatory bowel disease. TCRdb reprocessed the 5' RACE reads; each CDR3 protein has one entry and no DNA is given. The sample totals 140,000 to 150,000 distinct CDR3 sequences. Source material: blood. The receptors here all came from a human donor with ulcerative colitis or Crohn's disease, or a healthy co-twin of an affected twin (not recorded which).

V usage is TRBV7-8 and J usage is TRBJ1-1; there is no DNA to check the TCRdb D call of TRBD1. The length of the CDR3 is 16 residues. Germline V gene lookup returns CDR1 SGHVS and CDR2 FQNEAQ. CDR3: CASSLLTMTANTEAFF.

This CDR3 reads CASHGLGANVLTF. The rearrangement uses TRBV19 and TRBJ2-6; TCRdb outputs TRBD2, but without DNA this stays unchecked. CDR1 is LNHDA, CDR2 SQIVND, per germline (reference sequence). CDR3 size: 13 residues.

This sequence joins TRBV6-2 or TRBV6-3 and TRBJ2-1; TCRdb's D gene call, TRBD1, goes unchecked for lack of DNA. This CDR3 is built from 13 residues. Germline assignment: CDR1 MNHEY and CDR2 SVGEGT. CDR3: CASSDRGQGEQFF.

The chain employs TRBV21-1 and TRBJ2-5; TCRdb picks TRBD2, but there is no DNA to check that call. TRBV21-1 is labeled a pseudogene. The CDR3 covers 17 residues. CDR3 sequence: CASSRGETSGREETQYF.

CDR3 loop: CASSLARTGRSGYTF. The chain employs TRBV7-6 and TRBJ1-2; no DNA is available, so the TRBD1 call from TCRdb remains unchecked. Germline CDR1 is SGHVS and CDR2 is FNYEAQ. The CDR3 covers 15 residues.

V and J are TRBV7-2 and TRBJ2-7; absent DNA, TCRdb's TRBD1 call cannot be checked. The V gene's germline CDR1 is SGHTA and CDR2 FQGNSA. The CDR3 length is 14 residues. CDR3 residues: CASSPVTGAYEQYF.

CDR3 sequence: CSARADLEQYF. The V gene is TRBV20-1, the J gene TRBJ2-7. Germline CDR1 DFQATT, CDR2 SNEGSKA (reference sequence). The CDR3 sequence is 11 residues long.

This chain connects TRBV5-1 to TRBJ2-1. Germline V CDR1 and CDR2: SGHRS, YFSETQ. The CDR3 length is 11 residues. The CDR3 loop reads CASSFGNEQFF.

The genes are TRBV19 and TRBJ1-5; absent DNA, TCRdb's TRBD1 call cannot be checked. This CDR3 region has 15 residues. Germline lookup yields CDR1 LNHDA and CDR2 SQIVND (reference sequence). The CDR3 sequence is CASRRPGQGYQPQHF.

The V call is TRBV5-6, the J call TRBJ2-7. This CDR3 contains 14 residues. CDR1 SGHDT and CDR2 YYEEEE come from the germline V gene. This CDR3 is CASSLRGTIYEQYF.

The genes are TRBV5-1 and TRBJ2-1; there is no DNA to check the TCRdb D call of TRBD2. Germline CDR1 SGHRS, CDR2 YFSETQ. There are 13 residues in the CDR3. The CDR3 sequence: CASSASGRDEQFF.

The chain employs TRBV6-5 and TRBJ1-1. The CDR3 is 13 residues long. In germline, CDR1 is MNHEY, CDR2 SVGAGI. The CDR3 protein is CASSYSSDSEAFF.

The chain joins TRBV6-2 or TRBV6-3 to TRBJ2-7; TCRdb lists TRBD1, though no DNA is available to test this call. CDR1 is MNHEY, CDR2 SVGEGT, per germline. The CDR3 is 15 amino acids. The CDR3 reads CASSYVQGGIGEQYF.

The chain links TRBV5-1 to TRBJ2-7; TCRdb reports TRBD2, a call that lacks DNA to check it against. This CDR3 spans 14 amino acids. Germline CDR1 reads SGHRS; CDR2 reads YFSETQ. CDR3 amino acids: CASSLGAYSYEQYF.

CDR3 sequence reads: CASSQDRGETQYF. The chain carries TRBV3-1 and TRBJ2-5. CDR1 and CDR2 from the germline V gene are LGHDT and YNNKEL (reference sequence). This CDR3 is built from 13 residues.

The V call is TRBV18, the J call TRBJ2-7. This CDR3 region has 14 residues. CDR1 is KGHSH, CDR2 LQKENI, per germline. This CDR3 is CASSPTEMTYEQYF. Together with reference TRBV18 and TRBJ2-7, the CDR3 gives the full variable domain: NAGVMQNPRHLVRRRGQEARLRCSPMKGHSHVYWYRQLPEEGLKFMVYLQKENIIDESGMPKERFSAEFPKEGPSILRIQQVVRGDSAAYFCASSPTEMTYEQYFGPGTRLTVT.

CDR3 residues: CASSLVTSGHEQYF. V gene TRBV5-1 combines with J gene TRBJ2-7; TCRdb lists TRBD2, though no DNA is available to test this call. Germline V gene lookup returns CDR1 SGHRS and CDR2 YFSETQ. The CDR3 covers 14 residues.

This chain joins TRBV5-1 and TRBJ2-1; TCRdb's assignment of TRBD2 cannot be checked, as there is no DNA. The germline V gene encodes CDR1 SGHRS and CDR2 YFSETQ. The CDR3 is 16 residues long. The CDR3 is CASSLSQGGTYNEQFF.

J is TRBJ2-1 and V is TRBV5-4; absent DNA, TCRdb's TRBD2 call cannot be checked. Germline CDR1 and CDR2: SGHNT and YYREEE (reference sequence). The CDR3 has 16 residues. The CDR3 protein is CASSSLLAGENNEQFF.

The chain couples TRBV20-1 to TRBJ2-1; the TCRdb call, TRBD1, lacks DNA for checking. The length of the CDR3 is 16 residues. CDR1 DFQATT and CDR2 SNEGSKA come from the germline V gene (reference sequence). The chain's CDR3 is CSARGGAGWVDNEQFF.